Below, 28 T cell receptor beta chains from the same sample are listed, as sequenced in a study of beta chain features in type 1 diabetes. Whole-study results and caveats: Shorter TCRB CDR3s, moderately but significantly so, marked every one of the four CD4+ subsets in Type 1 diabetes patients.

Their cognate antigens are unknown. TCRB transcripts that were expressed got sequenced, as all of the isolated RNA had been reverse transcribed. Using immunoSEQ multiplex PCR, the repertoire was profiled, and TCRdb retains in-frame clones only, with some absent. The sample shows more than 550,000 clones, 11% to 15% of them seen only once. The sequencing sample was made of naive CD4+ T cells from blood. Receptors were obtained from a man younger than 35 with type 1 diabetes.

The table lists this clone with a few counts. J is TRBJ2-2 and V is TRBV2; TRBD1 agrees at 8 bases. Per the germline V gene, CDR1 is SNHLY and CDR2 is FYNNEI. This CDR3 region has 15 residues. Unmatched junction bases numbered 10, after V lost 9 bases and J lost 4 bases. The CDR3 spells CASFQGAEGTGELFF. Here the CDR3 DNA reads TGTGCCAGTTTCCAGGGGGCGGAAGGCACCGGGGAGCTGTTTTTT.

The gene calls are TRBV28 and TRBJ2-7; D not resolved. Germline V gene lookup returns CDR1 MDHEN and CDR2 SYDVKM. The CDR3 spans 12 residues. Trimming took off 7 bases at V and 4 bases at J, with 11 bases between the two ends. The CDR3 loop is CASTRYGYEQYF. The CDR3 DNA reads TGTGCCAGCACCCGTTATGGTTACGAGCAGTACTTC.

The gene calls are TRBV7-8 and TRBJ1-2; D gene ambiguous. V lost 3 bases and J 9 bases, leaving 11 bases between the germline ends. This CDR3 has 12 residues. Germline V lookup: CDR1 SGHVS, CDR2 FQNEAQ. This CDR3 is CASSLGDRSYTF. CDR3 DNA: TGTGCCAGCAGCTTGGGAGACCGCAGCTACACCTTC.

The table lists this clone with a few counts. V gene TRBV11-2 combines with J gene TRBJ2-7; TRBD2 aligns across 8 bases. The V and J ends lost 8 bases and 1 base, in that order; junction bases with no gene match: 4. CDR1 is SGHAT and CDR2 is FQNNGV in the germline V gene. The CDR3 covers 13 residues. The CDR3 spells CASGSGGSYEQYF. The CDR3 coding sequence is TGTGCCAGCGGGAGCGGGGGTTCCTACGAGCAGTACTTC.

The rearrangement uses TRBV30 and TRBJ2-5; maybe TRBD1 (5 bases). Trimming removed 4 bases at V and 4 bases at J, with 10 bases between. The CDR3 extends over 12 amino acids. The germline gives CDR1 GTSNPN, CDR2 SVGIG (reference sequence). The CDR3 loop reads CAWTGLGETQYF. Written as DNA, the CDR3 is TGTGCCTGGACAGGGCTTGGAGAGACCCAGTACTTC.

V is TRBV4-3 and J is TRBJ2-3; TRBD2 matches 11 bases. This CDR3 spans 20 amino acids. Trimming removed 0 bases from V and 0 bases from J; junction bases left unmatched: 11. Per the germline V gene, CDR1 is LGHNA and CDR2 is YSLEER. CDR3 DNA: TGCGCCAGCAGCCAAGATAGAGCTACTAGCGGGAGACTTAGCACAGATACGCAGTATTTT. Residues: CASSQDRATSGRLSTDTQYF.

The J gene is TRBJ2-1, the V gene TRBV7-9, with 8 nucleotides matching TRBD1. The CDR3 is 13 amino acids. Germline trimming cut 10 bases from V and 9 bases from J; bases unmatched to any gene: 11. From germline, CDR1 is SEHNR and CDR2 FQNEAQ (reference sequence). The CDR3 here is CATPPVQGGEQFF. CDR3 bases: TGTGCCACCCCCCCGGTACAGGGGGGTGAGCAGTTCTTC.

This clone appeared a few times. The chain joins TRBV30 to TRBJ1-3; no definite D call. Germline CDR1 reads GTSNPN; CDR2 reads SVGIG (reference sequence). The ends were cut back, 3 bases at V and 0 bases at J, with 15 bases in the middle. The CDR3 totals 16 residues. CDR3 in DNA: TGTGCCTGGAGCCCGGTCGCGGTCACCTCTGGAAACACCATATATTTT. Translation gives CAWSPVAVTSGNTIYF.

The CDR3 DNA is TGTGCCTGGAGTGGCGCACGGACAGGGGGCGACGAGCAGTACTTC. Protein: CAWSGARTGGDEQYF. The rearrangement joins TRBV30 to TRBJ2-7; 11 positions agree with TRBD1. The CDR3 consists of 15 residues. The J segment lost 5 bases and the V segment lost 1 base, leaving 7 bases of the junction unmatched. Germline-derived CDR1 and CDR2 are GTSNPN and SVGIG (reference sequence).

The chain links TRBV9 to TRBJ1-6, with D uncertain. CDR3 length: 16 residues. CDR1 is SGDLS, CDR2 YYNGEE, per germline. V lost 2 bases, J lost 5 bases, and 14 bases lay in between. The CDR3, as DNA: TGTGCCAGCAGCGTTCAGAGGACGGCCGATAATTCACCCCTCCACTTT. Protein: CASSVQRTADNSPLHF.

This clone has more than one count but fewer than ten. The chain recombines TRBV7-2 with TRBJ2-4; no definite D call. This CDR3 has 17 residues. V was pared by 4 bases and J by 0 bases, with 16 bases between. Germline lookup yields CDR1 SGHTA and CDR2 FQGNSA. CDR3 protein: CASSSAFSPLAKNIQYF. The CDR3 DNA follows: TGTGCCAGCAGCTCCGCCTTTTCCCCCTTAGCCAAAAACATTCAGTACTTC. The full variable domain, with the rest looked up from reference TRBV7-2 and TRBJ2-4, is GAGVSQSPSNKVTEKGKDVELRCDPISGHTALYWYRQSLGQGLEFLIYFQGNSAPDKSGLPSDRFSAERTGGSVSTLTIQRTQQEDSAVYLCASSSAFSPLAKNIQYFGAGTRLSVL.

About this clone: The sample carries other DNA sequences with the same CDR3. The V gene is TRBV7-2, the J gene TRBJ2-3; D not certain. The V end lost 5 bases, the J end lost 2 bases, and 5 bases lay between the germline ends. The CDR3 covers 12 residues. Germline CDR1 SGHTA, CDR2 FQGNSA. The CDR3 sequence is CASSAVTDTQYF. The CDR3 bases are TGTGCCAGCAGCGCGGTCACAGATACGCAGTATTTT.

The CDR3 bases are TGTGCCAGTGCGGCCTTACAGGGGTTAAACTCTGGAAACACCATATATTTT. Protein product: CASAALQGLNSGNTIYF. V is TRBV7-6 and J is TRBJ1-3; 7 bases map to TRBD1. Looked up from germline, CDR1 is SGHVS and CDR2 is FNYEAQ. This CDR3 comprises 17 residues. V lost 9 bases and J lost 0; bases outside the gene matches: 14. The full variable domain, with the rest looked up from reference TRBV7-6 and TRBJ1-3, is GAGVSQSPRYKVTKRGQDVALRCDPISGHVSLYWYRQALGQGPEFLTYFNYEAQQDKSGLPNDRFSAERPEGSISTLTIQRTEQRDSAMYRCASAALQGLNSGNTIYFGEGSWLTVV.

The genes are TRBV15 and TRBJ2-1; unclear D gene. V shed 1 base and J shed 6 bases, with 10 bases lying between them. This CDR3 comprises 14 residues. CDR1 LNHNV and CDR2 YYDKDF come from the germline V gene (reference sequence). CDR3 bases: TGTGCCACCAGCAGAGTCGGTGATGGCAATGAGCAGTTCTTC. It yields the protein CATSRVGDGNEQFF.

V is TRBV5-1 and J is TRBJ2-3; no firm D call. With 1 base removed from V and 2 bases from J, the gap between germline ends came to 8 bases. This CDR3 region has 14 residues. CDR1 is SGHRS, CDR2 YFSETQ, per germline. CDR3 sequence reads: CASSLTRTTDTQYF. The CDR3 nucleotides are TGCGCCAGCAGCTTGACCAGGACCACAGATACGCAGTATTTT.

The J gene is TRBJ2-7, the V gene TRBV30, with 12 bases lining up with TRBD2. The CDR3 length is 13 residues. Germline trimming cut 3 bases from V and 4 bases from J; bases unmatched to any gene: 1. Germline CDR1 reads GTSNPN; CDR2 reads SVGIG (reference sequence). The CDR3 loop reads CAWRGTSGYEQYF. DNA of the CDR3: TGTGCCTGGAGGGGGACTAGCGGGTACGAGCAGTACTTC.

This clone was picked up a small number of times. The chain uses TRBV5-4 and TRBJ1-2; D is uncertain. Between the trimmed V and J ends, which lost 4 bases and 0 bases, there was a span of 10 bases. The CDR3 loop spans 14 amino acids. CDR1 and CDR2 (germline): SGHNT, YYREEE (reference sequence). The CDR3 region has the DNA TGTGCCAGCAGCACCGGGAAGACTAACTATGGCTACACCTTC. It translates to CASSTGKTNYGYTF.

A few counts support this clone. The rearrangement joins TRBV10-3 to TRBJ2-1; D is ambiguous. CDR3 size: 16 residues. V was cut by 0 bases and J by 0 bases, with 9 bases left in between. Germline CDR1 and CDR2: ENHRY and SYGVKD. As DNA, the CDR3 is TGTGCCATCAGTGAGTCTGGCACGAGCTCCTACAATGAGCAGTTCTTC. It encodes CAISESGTSSYNEQFF.

The rearrangement links TRBV7-3 to TRBJ1-2, with D possibly TRBD1 on 6 matching bases. V was cut by 5 bases and J by 2 bases, with 15 bases left in between. Germline lookup yields CDR1 SGHTA and CDR2 FQGTGA. The CDR3 has 15 residues. The CDR3 DNA is TGTGCCAGCAGCCCAACCCCGCAGGGGAACTATGGCTACACCTTC. Translation gives CASSPTPQGNYGYTF. Full variable domain (rest looked up from reference TRBV7-3 and TRBJ1-2): GAGVSQTPSNKVTEKGKYVELRCDPISGHTALYWYRQSLGQGPEFLIYFQGTGAADDSGLPNDRFFAVRPEGSVSTLKIQRTERGDSAVYLCASSPTPQGNYGYTFGSGTRLTVV.

The V gene is TRBV27, the J gene TRBJ2-1; 13 nucleotides agree with TRBD2. Trimming cost V 5 bases and J 2 bases; bases outside gene matches: 0. This CDR3 spans 15 amino acids. Germline V gene data show CDR1 as MNHEY and CDR2 as SMNVEV (reference sequence). CDR3: CASSGTSGAYNEQFF. CDR3 DNA: TGTGCCAGCAGTGGGACTAGCGGGGCCTACAATGAGCAGTTCTTC.

This clone was detected only a few times. The V and J genes are TRBV29-1 and TRBJ2-5, with D perhaps given as TRBD1 or TRBD2 (6 bases each). Germline CDR1 reads SQVTM; CDR2 reads ANQGSEA. CDR3 length equals 13 residues. The V and J ends lost 7 bases and 2 bases respectively, with 14 bases between them. The CDR3, as DNA: TGCAGCGCCAAAAGGGGGGTACAAGAGACCCAGTACTTC. Its translation: CSAKRGVQETQYF.

This chain links TRBV7-3 with TRBJ2-5; no firm D call. Germline CDR1 SGHTA, CDR2 FQGTGA. The CDR3 covers 14 residues. Trimming pared 2 bases from V and 7 bases from J, leaving 14 bases between. CDR3 sequence reads: CASSLAALEGTQYF. CDR3 coding DNA: TGTGCCAGCAGCTTAGCCGCCCTGGAAGGGACCCAGTACTTC.

Of note for this clone: The junction departs from the called germline gene at one end, perhaps through a read error. V is TRBV7-7 and J is TRBJ2-2; unclear D gene. Germline lookup yields CDR1 SSHAT and CDR2 FNYEAQ (reference sequence). The CDR3 is made up of 16 amino acids. CDR3 sequence reads: CASSLGAQRGAGELFF. CDR3 DNA: TGTGCTAGCAGCTTAGGAGCTCAAAGAGGCGCCGGGGAGCTGTTTTTT.

Turning to this clone: This specimen includes other DNA sequences encoding the same CDR3. The chain uses TRBV9 and TRBJ2-3; D possibly matches TRBD1 or TRBD2 (5 bases each). CDR1 and CDR2 (germline): SGDLS, YYNGEE. This CDR3 is 13 amino acids long. Trimming took off 2 bases at V and 1 base at J, with 5 bases between the two ends. The CDR3 DNA reads TGTGCCAGCAGCGTGGGGGGCACAGATACGCAGTATTTT. Protein sequence: CASSVGGTDTQYF.

The rearrangement links TRBV18 to TRBJ2-3; D is undetermined. CDR3 length equals 15 residues. V lost 2 bases to trimming and J lost 1 base, with 10 bases between them. Germline CDR1 KGHSH, CDR2 LQKENI. CDR3 sequence reads: CASSPVTQGTDTQYF. The CDR3 DNA reads TGTGCCAGCTCACCAGTTACGCAGGGCACAGATACGCAGTATTTT.

This clone has just a few counts. J is TRBJ1-4 and V is TRBV4-3, with 8 bases fitting TRBD1. CDR1 and CDR2 (germline): LGHNA, YSLEER. The J segment lost 4 bases and the V segment lost 4 bases, leaving 2 bases of the junction unmatched. This CDR3 spans 14 amino acids. Here the CDR3 reads CASSRGQGNEKLFF. The CDR3 DNA reads as TGCGCCAGCAGCCGTGGACAGGGTAATGAAAAACTGTTTTTT.

This clone was seen a handful of times. The CDR3 DNA reads as TGTGCCAGCAGCTTAGGGGGACAGCATAATTCACCCCTCCACTTT. Translation: CASSLGGQHNSPLHF. The chain couples TRBV7-2 to TRBJ1-6; 7 nucleotides match TRBD1. The CDR3 loop spans 15 amino acids. J was trimmed by 5 bases and V by 1 base; bases with no gene match: 2. Looked up from germline, CDR1 is SGHTA and CDR2 is FQGNSA.

The chain carries TRBV7-2 and TRBJ2-1; 9 bases are a match to TRBD2. The V and J ends lost 5 bases and 0 bases, in that order; junction bases with no gene match: 8. Per the germline V gene, CDR1 is SGHTA and CDR2 is FQGNSA. The CDR3 is 17 amino acids. CDR3 sequence: CASSPSGGLSSYNEQFF. Here the CDR3 DNA reads TGTGCCAGCAGCCCAAGCGGGGGGCTAAGCTCCTACAATGAGCAGTTCTTC.